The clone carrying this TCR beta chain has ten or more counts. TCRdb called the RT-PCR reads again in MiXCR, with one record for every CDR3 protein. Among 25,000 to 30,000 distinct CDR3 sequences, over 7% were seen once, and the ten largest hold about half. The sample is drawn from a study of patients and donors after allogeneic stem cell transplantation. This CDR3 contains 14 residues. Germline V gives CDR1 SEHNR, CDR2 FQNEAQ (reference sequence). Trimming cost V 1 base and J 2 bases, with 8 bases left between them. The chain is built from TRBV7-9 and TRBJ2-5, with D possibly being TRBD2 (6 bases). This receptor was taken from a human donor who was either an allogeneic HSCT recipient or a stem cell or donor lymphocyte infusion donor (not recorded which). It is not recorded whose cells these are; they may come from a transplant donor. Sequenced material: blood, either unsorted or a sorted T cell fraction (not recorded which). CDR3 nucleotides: TGTGCCAGCAGCTTAGGGACTAATCAAGAGACCCAGTACTTC. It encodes CASSLGTNQETQYF.